This passage covers 32 T cell receptor beta chains from one sample sequenced in a study of molecular identifiers for immune sequencing clone quantification. TCRdb reprocessed the PCR reads via MiXCR and lists one record per CDR3 protein. The repertoire holds roughly 55,000 distinct CDR3 sequences, 36% seen once, with 3.5% to 4% in the top ten. The specimen sequenced was naive CD8+ T cells from blood, with Jurkat cell RNA spiked in. Stated subset: FACS-sorted CD8+CD4-CCR7+CD45RA+ naive T cells. The receptors here all came from a human donor in good health. Some libraries in this study had Jurkat cell RNA spiked in.

The chain uses TRBV15 and TRBJ2-1, with 8 bases lining up with TRBD2. Per germline, CDR1 LNHNV and CDR2 YYDKDF (reference sequence). V was clipped by 8 bases and J by 7 bases; unmatched bases: 10. The CDR3 consists of 14 residues. CDR3 amino acids: CATALAGNRNEQFF. The CDR3 region has the DNA TGTGCCACCGCGTTAGCGGGAAATAGGAATGAGCAGTTCTTC.

This clonotype was counted many times. The V and J genes are TRBV6-6 and TRBJ2-7; perhaps TRBD2 as D (6 bases). Germline V gives CDR1 MNHNY, CDR2 SVGAGI (reference sequence). The CDR3 is 16 amino acids. V was shortened by 2 bases and J by 4 bases, with 18 bases between the two germline ends. The DNA of the CDR3 is TGTGCCAGCAGTTACGATCGACTAGGAGTTTGGTACGAGCAGTACTTC. Its translation: CASSYDRLGVWYEQYF.

A few counts support this clonotype. The V call is TRBV7-9, the J call TRBJ1-1, with D perhaps TRBD1 (6 bases). The V and J ends lost 5 bases and 0 bases respectively, with 10 bases between them. The germline gives CDR1 SEHNR, CDR2 FQNEAQ (reference sequence). This CDR3 has 14 residues. The CDR3 protein is CASSLQGLNTEAFF. CDR3 in DNA: TGTGCCAGCAGCCTCCAGGGGCTGAACACTGAAGCTTTCTTT.

This clonotype was counted ten times or more. The chain joins TRBV7-2 to TRBJ2-7; D is uncertain. Germline V lookup: CDR1 SGHTA, CDR2 FQGNSA. The V end was cut by 5 bases, the J end by 4 bases, with 12 bases between. The CDR3 extends over 13 amino acids. CDR3 sequence reads: CASSPNSGYEQYF. CDR3 DNA: TGTGCCAGCAGCCCAAACAGTGGATACGAGCAGTACTTC.

This clonotype was detected only a few times. The chain joins TRBV28 to TRBJ2-7, with D perhaps matching TRBD2 (5 bases). The CDR3 consists of 14 residues. Germline V gene sequence: CDR1 MDHEN, CDR2 SYDVKM. Trimming left V 5 bases short and J 2 bases short, with 13 bases between. In nucleotides, the CDR3 is TGTGCCAGCAGTACCTTACCGGGGACCTACGAGCAGTACTTC. Translated, it gives CASSTLPGTYEQYF.

This chain connects TRBV5-3 to TRBJ2-2; 8 positions agree with TRBD2. Being an ORF, TRBV5-3 has a function that is uncertain. The CDR3 extends over 14 amino acids. With V trimmed by 10 bases and J by 2 bases, 7 bases remained unmatched. The CDR3 nucleotides are TGTGCCGGCAGAGTAGCGGGAAACACCGGGGAGCTGTTTTTT. Protein: CAGRVAGNTGELFF.

The rearrangement links TRBV29-1 to TRBJ2-5; possibly TRBD2 for D (5 bases). The CDR3 runs to 14 residues. The V and J ends lost 6 bases and 5 bases respectively, with 19 bases between them. Germline CDR1 reads SQVTM; CDR2 reads ANQGSEA. The CDR3 DNA is TGCAGCGTCCCCGTGCTAGCTCAAGGGGAGACCCAGTACTTC. Translated, it gives CSVPVLAQGETQYF.

In its sample, this clonotype was seen a few times. The chain joins TRBV15 to TRBJ2-3, with a weak D call TRBD2 (6 bases). V lost 0 bases to trimming and J lost 6 bases, with 16 bases between them. Germline V CDR1 and CDR2: LNHNV, YYDKDF (reference sequence). The CDR3 totals 16 residues. CDR3 residues: CATSREYAGKSDTQYF. The DNA for the CDR3 is TGTGCCACCAGCAGAGAATACGCGGGGAAGTCGGATACGCAGTATTTT. The variable domain in full, with the rest retrieved from reference TRBV15 and TRBJ2-3, is DAMVIQNPRYQVTQFGKPVTLSCSQTLNHNVMYWYQQKSSQAPKLLFHYYDKDFNNEADTPDNFQSRRPNTSFCFLDIRSPGLGDTAMYLCATSREYAGKSDTQYFGPGTRLTVL.

V usage is TRBV20-1 and J usage is TRBJ2-4; D is ambiguous. Germline V gene lookup returns CDR1 DFQATT and CDR2 SNEGSKA (reference sequence). V was shortened by 3 bases and J by 0 bases, with 18 bases between the two germline ends. This CDR3 comprises 17 residues. CDR3 protein: CSASALLRPLAKNIQYF. The CDR3 DNA reads as TGCAGTGCTAGTGCGCTGTTAAGACCGCTAGCCAAAAACATTCAGTACTTC.

The V gene is TRBV6-6, the J gene TRBJ2-3; 7 bases align to TRBD2. The CDR3 totals 11 residues. Looked up from germline, CDR1 is MNHNY and CDR2 is SVGAGI (reference sequence). The junction had 2 bases not matched to a gene; V was cut back by 8 bases and J by 6 bases. In nucleotides, the CDR3 is TGTGCCAGCGGGGGGGGGGATACGCAGTATTTT. It specifies CASGGGDTQYF.

By share of the sample, this clonotype is medium-sized. The chain joins TRBV2 to TRBJ1-5; D possibly corresponds to TRBD1 (6 bases). V gave up 3 bases and J gave up 0 bases, with 9 bases separating them. Germline values: CDR1 SNHLY, CDR2 FYNNEI. This CDR3 is 15 amino acids long. CDR3 sequence: CASSEGTLSNQPQHF. CDR3 in DNA: TGTGCCAGCAGTGAGGGGACACTTAGCAATCAGCCCCAGCATTTT. The whole variable domain, filled in from reference TRBV2 and TRBJ1-5, reads EPEVTQTPSHQVTQMGQEVILRCVPISNHLYFYWYRQILGQKVEFLVSFYNNEISEKSEIFDDQFSVERPDGSNFTLKIRSTKLEDSAMYFCASSEGTLSNQPQHFGDGTRLSIL.

The J gene is TRBJ2-2, the V gene TRBV9; D is perhaps TRBD2 (5 bases). The V end lost 4 bases, the J end lost 8 bases, and 15 bases lay between the germline ends. This CDR3 contains 14 residues. CDR1 SGDLS and CDR2 YYNGEE come from the germline V gene. DNA of the CDR3: TGTGCCAGCAGCCCCCTTATCACGGGAGGGGAGCTGTTTTTT. Translation gives CASSPLITGGELFF.

This clonotype occurred many times. V and J are TRBV29-1 and TRBJ1-1; the D is unclear. Trimming took off 3 bases at V and 4 bases at J, with 12 bases between the two ends. Germline V gene sequence: CDR1 SQVTM, CDR2 ANQGSEA. This CDR3 comprises 13 residues. For the CDR3, the DNA is TGCAGCGTTGACATCGGGGTTGCCACTGAAGCTTTCTTT. It codes for CSVDIGVATEAFF.

This clonotype came up many times. The V call is TRBV19, the J call TRBJ1-5; D not resolved. Germline CDR1 reads LNHDA; CDR2 reads SQIVND (reference sequence). The CDR3 is made up of 14 amino acids. Trimming cost V 8 bases and J 4 bases, with 15 bases left between them. CDR3 region: CASWTLRRNQPQHF. CDR3 coding DNA: TGTGCCAGTTGGACCCTTAGGAGGAATCAGCCCCAGCATTTT.

This clonotype was recorded a few times. CDR3 in amino acids: CASSQDLGIEQYF. The CDR3 DNA reads TGTGCCAGCAGCCAAGACTTAGGTATCGAGCAGTACTTC. The J gene is TRBJ2-7, the V gene TRBV4-2; no clear D. Trimming cost V 0 bases and J 6 bases, with 9 bases left between them. Germline values: CDR1 LGHNA, CDR2 YNFKEQ. This CDR3 has 13 residues.

This chain uses TRBV5-5 with TRBJ1-1; TRBD1 might be the D (5 bases). The germline V and J ends were trimmed by 3 bases and 3 bases, with 9 bases remaining between them. From germline, CDR1 is SGHKS and CDR2 YYEKEE (reference sequence). The CDR3 is 13 residues long. CDR3 protein: CASSWGLYTEAFF. Here the CDR3 DNA reads TGTGCCAGCAGCTGGGGACTATACACTGAAGCTTTCTTT. Full variable domain (missing parts from reference TRBV5-5 and TRBJ1-1): DAGVTQSPTHLIKTRGQQVTLRCSPISGHKSVSWYQQVLGQGPQFIFQYYEKEERGRGNFPDRFSARQFPNYSSELNVNALLLGDSALYLCASSWGLYTEAFFGQGTRLTVV.

On this clonotype: A much more abundant neighbour one base away suggests this may be a read error. This sequence joins TRBV7-6 and TRBJ2-7; 10 nucleotides agree with TRBD2. CDR3 length equals 14 residues. Germline loops: CDR1 SGHVS, CDR2 FNYEAQ. This chain's CDR3 is CASNLGLAAYEQYF. The CDR3 region has the DNA TGTGCCAGCAACTTAGGACTAGCGGCCTACGAGCAGTACTTC.

This clonotype rates as medium-sized. The rearrangement joins TRBV9 to TRBJ1-4; no clear D. The V end was cut by 2 bases, the J end by 0 bases, with 5 bases between. In germline, CDR1 is SGDLS, CDR2 YYNGEE. The CDR3 is made up of 14 amino acids. The CDR3 spells CASSVAPTNEKLFF. CDR3 bases: TGTGCCAGCAGCGTTGCACCAACTAATGAAAAACTGTTTTTT.

This clonotype has ten or more counts. This chain links TRBV20-1 with TRBJ2-7, with D possibly TRBD2 on 6 matching bases. The ends were cut back, 6 bases at V and 2 bases at J, with 11 bases in the middle. Looked up from germline, CDR1 is DFQATT and CDR2 is SNEGSKA (reference sequence). The CDR3 is 12 amino acids. CDR3 residues: CSAVSGTYEQYF. CDR3 nucleotides: TGCAGTGCCGTTAGCGGCACCTACGAGCAGTACTTC.

This chain connects TRBV6-5 to TRBJ2-5; D might be TRBD2 (5 bases). The V end lost 4 bases, the J end lost 5 bases, and 14 bases lay between the germline ends. This CDR3 is 14 amino acids long. Germline lookup yields CDR1 MNHEY and CDR2 SVGAGI. This CDR3 reads CASSSTSSTETQYF. The CDR3 region has the DNA TGTGCCAGCAGTTCCACTAGTAGTACGGAGACCCAGTACTTC.

The chain carries TRBV13 and TRBJ2-3; D unresolved. Germline lookup yields CDR1 PRHDT and CDR2 FYEKMQ (reference sequence). V was pared by 5 bases and J by 2 bases, with 20 bases between. This CDR3 spans 17 amino acids. CDR3: CASSRPRGAELTDTQYF. The CDR3 coding sequence is TGTGCCAGCAGCCGTCCAAGAGGTGCGGAACTCACAGATACGCAGTATTTT.

This clonotype was picked up many times. V is TRBV28 and J is TRBJ2-3; TRBD2 matches at 7 bases. After removal of 5 bases from V and 2 bases from J, the junction contained 4 bases not matched to a gene. Germline loops: CDR1 MDHEN, CDR2 SYDVKM. This CDR3 region has 14 residues. CDR3 in amino acids: CASSRGVLTDTQYF. Written as DNA, the CDR3 is TGTGCCAGCAGTCGGGGGGTCCTCACAGATACGCAGTATTTT.

This clonotype has at least ten counts. The chain combines TRBV7-6 with TRBJ2-7; D unclear. The CDR3 consists of 13 residues. The V and J ends lost 3 bases and 2 bases respectively, with 8 bases between them. The germline gives CDR1 SGHVS, CDR2 FNYEAQ. CDR3 loop: CASSLSEPYEQYF. The CDR3 bases are TGTGCCAGCAGCTTGAGCGAGCCCTACGAGCAGTACTTC.

This sequence joins TRBV28 and TRBJ2-7; 9 nucleotides line up with TRBD1. The germline gives CDR1 MDHEN, CDR2 SYDVKM. Losses at the gene ends were 6 bases for V and 3 bases for J; bases not matched to a gene: 9. There are 15 residues in the CDR3. CDR3 protein: CASRGTGSGLYEQYF. CDR3 nucleotide sequence: TGTGCCAGCAGAGGGACAGGGAGCGGACTCTACGAGCAGTACTTC.

The chain links TRBV13 to TRBJ2-5; 13 positions agree with TRBD2. The germline V gene has CDR1 PRHDT and CDR2 FYEKMQ (reference sequence). There are 16 residues in the CDR3. The junction had 8 bases not matched to a gene; V was cut back by 5 bases and J by 5 bases. In DNA form, the CDR3 reads TGTGCCAGCAGCGGGACTAGCGGGAAGATCGTGGAGACCCAGTACTTC. As protein: CASSGTSGKIVETQYF.

This clonotype was recorded only once. This may arise from a read error, as a much more abundant clone is one base away. The chain uses TRBV28 and TRBJ2-1; D unresolved. The length of the CDR3 is 15 residues. Trimming stripped 4 bases from V and 2 bases from J, with 12 bases between. From germline, CDR1 is MDHEN and CDR2 SYDVKM. The CDR3 loop is CASSSSPSPYNEQFF. Written as DNA, the CDR3 is TGTGCCAGCAGTTCCTCGCCGAGCCCCTACAATGAGCAGTTCTTC.

About this clonotype: At one boundary the junction diverges from the germline segment, which might be a read error. The rearrangement uses TRBV5-3 and TRBJ2-7, with D unclear. TRBV5-3 is known as an ORF, though its function is uncertain. This CDR3 comprises 15 residues. The CDR3 loop reads CASSLQKASSYEQYF. DNA for the CDR3: TGTGCCAGCAGCTTGCAGAAGGCAAGCTCCTACGAGCAGTACTTC.

This chain uses TRBV6-2 or TRBV6-3 with TRBJ1-5; possible D gene TRBD1, 6 bases. This CDR3 is built from 16 residues. V was trimmed by 0 bases and J by 4 bases, leaving 13 bases between them. Looked up from germline, CDR1 is MNHEY and CDR2 is SVGEGT. In DNA, the CDR3 is TGTGCCAGCAGTTACTCGAAACAGGGAAGGAATCAGCCCCAGCATTTT. The encoded protein is CASSYSKQGRNQPQHF.

This clonotype was detected only once. Given a much more abundant clone one base away, this may be a read error. V gene TRBV7-8 combines with J gene TRBJ1-5, with no clear D. From germline, CDR1 is SGHVS and CDR2 FQNEAQ. The CDR3 has 14 amino acids. The CDR3 here is CASNGRYSNQPQQF. CDR3 sequence (DNA): TGTGCCAGCAACGGACGGTATAGCAATCAGCCCCAGCAATTT. Together with reference TRBV7-8 and TRBJ1-5, the CDR3 gives the full variable domain: GAGVSQSPRYKVAKRGQDVALRCDPISGHVSLFWYQQALGQGPEFLTYFQNEAQLDKSGLPSDRFFAERPEGSVSTLKIQRTQQEDSAVYLCASNGRYSNQPQQFGDGTRLSIL.

The table lists this clonotype with many counts. The rearrangement uses TRBV4-3 and TRBJ2-1; no definite D call. The CDR3 sequence is 12 residues long. Looked up from germline, CDR1 is LGHNA and CDR2 is YSLEER. Trimming cost V 3 bases and J 8 bases, with 8 bases left between them. This CDR3 reads CASSHGSHEQFF. The CDR3 coding sequence is TGCGCCAGCAGCCACGGAAGCCATGAGCAGTTCTTC.

This clonotype showed up many times. The V call is TRBV7-2, the J call TRBJ2-7; tentatively, D is TRBD2 (5 bases). Trimming removed 4 bases from V and 4 bases from J, with 8 bases in between. Per the germline V gene, CDR1 is SGHTA and CDR2 is FQGNSA. The CDR3 sequence is 12 residues long. The CDR3 protein is CASSYSEYEQYF. The CDR3 DNA reads as TGTGCCAGCAGCTATAGCGAGTACGAGCAGTACTTC.

This clonotype was seen a single time. A read error is possible here, since a much larger clone lies one base away. The chain employs TRBV6-6 and TRBJ1-2; D is undetermined. The CDR3 length is 14 residues. Germline CDR1 and CDR2: MNHNY and SVGAGI (reference sequence). Trimming took 0 bases from V and 7 from J, leaving 12 bases between them. CDR3 residues: CASSYSTPYCGYTF. CDR3 DNA sequence: TGTGCCAGCAGTTACTCGACTCCTTATTGTGGCTACACCTTC.